These 18 T cell receptor beta chains were all obtained from the same sample, sequenced in a study of OX40 agonist ivuxolimab in advanced cancers. Method: immunoSEQ multiplex PCR; TCRdb's copy keeps in-frame clones and lacks some. The sample records tens of thousands of clones, more than 85% being singletons. Here the sequenced sample was CD4+ or CD8+ T cells sorted from blood, taken in a trial of the OX40 agonist ivuxolimab. The receptor set was obtained from an adult with an advanced solid tumor such as melanoma, head and neck, liver or kidney cancer.

V usage is TRBV6-1 and J usage is TRBJ2-5; possibly TRBD1 for D (6 bases). The DNA matches TRBJ2-7 better at its end, which makes the J call doubtful. Germline CDR1 and CDR2: MNHNS and SASEGT. CDR3 length: 16 residues. The chain's CDR3 is CASSDLDRPVSYEQYF. The CDR3 DNA reads as TGTGCCAGCAGTGACCTAGACAGGCCGGTGTCCTACGAGCAGTACTTC.

This rearrangement joins TRBV19 to TRBJ2-7, with 10 nucleotides matching TRBD1. CDR3 length equals 14 residues. V lost 8 bases, J lost 2 bases, and 6 bases stayed unmatched. Looked up from germline, CDR1 is LNHDA and CDR2 is SQIVND (reference sequence). The CDR3 DNA follows: TGTGCCAGTGGACGGACAGGGGGGGCCTACGAGCAGTACTTC. Amino acid sequence: CASGRTGGAYEQYF.

The chain carries TRBV15 and TRBJ2-1; D remains ambiguous. This CDR3 is built from 12 residues. V shed 1 base and J shed 9 bases, with 7 bases lying between them. CDR1 is LNHNV and CDR2 is YYDKDF in the germline V gene (reference sequence). CDR3 bases: TGTGCCACCAGCAGAGCCCAGAGTGAGCAGTTCTTC. Protein: CATSRAQSEQFF.

V usage is TRBV27 and J usage is TRBJ2-7, with D tentatively TRBD1 (6 bases). The length of the CDR3 is 14 residues. Trimming shortened V by 1 base and J by 6 bases, and 13 bases separated the two germline ends. The V gene's germline CDR1 is MNHEY and CDR2 SMNVEV (reference sequence). CDR3 nucleotides: TGTGCCAGCAGTTTATGGGACAAAAGGCGCGAGCAGTACTTC. It is translated as CASSLWDKRREQYF.

This chain links TRBV5-6 with TRBJ2-5; the match to TRBD1 covers 7 bases. The CDR3 extends over 13 amino acids. Germline lookup yields CDR1 SGHDT and CDR2 YYEEEE. V trimming: 3 bases; J trimming: 7 bases; junction bases outside the gene matches: 6. DNA for the CDR3: TGTGCCAGCAGCTCTACAGGGGTGTGGACCCAGTACTTC. It yields the protein CASSSTGVWTQYF.

The chain uses TRBV7-9 and TRBJ2-2, with D possibly being TRBD1 or TRBD2 (5 bases each). V gave up 2 bases and J gave up 4 bases, with 14 bases separating them. Germline V gene sequence: CDR1 SEHNR, CDR2 FQNEAQ (reference sequence). CDR3 length equals 16 residues. CDR3 sequence: CASSLYAGAGTGELFF. The CDR3 nucleotides are TGTGCCAGCAGCTTATACGCCGGGGCAGGCACCGGGGAGCTGTTTTTT.

A single count supports this clone. V is TRBV11-2 and J is TRBJ1-2; D is undetermined. From germline, CDR1 is SGHAT and CDR2 FQNNGV. V lost 0 bases to trimming and J lost 0 bases, with 5 bases between them. The CDR3 runs 14 residues. CDR3 in DNA: TGTGCCAGCAGCTTAGACATTACTAACTATGGCTACACCTTC. Translated, it gives CASSLDITNYGYTF.

V is TRBV11-2 and J is TRBJ2-7, with a possible D match to TRBD1 (5 bases). The CDR3 totals 16 residues. V dropped 7 bases and J dropped 1 base, with 20 bases sitting between them. Germline assignment: CDR1 SGHAT and CDR2 FQNNGV. For the CDR3, the DNA is TGTGCCAGCACCCCCAGCCAGGGTCCCTTGTCCTACGAGCAGTACTTC. Amino acids: CASTPSQGPLSYEQYF.

J is TRBJ1-5 and V is TRBV28; D is unclear. Deletions cut 8 bases from V and 2 bases from J, with 7 bases between. CDR3 length equals 12 residues. CDR1 is MDHEN, CDR2 SYDVKM, per germline. This CDR3 is CASFWGNQPQHF. The CDR3 nucleotides read TGTGCCAGCTTCTGGGGCAATCAGCCCCAGCATTTT.

The chain uses TRBV27 and TRBJ2-1, with 7 bases lining up with TRBD2. J gave up 6 bases and V 10 bases, and 18 bases lay outside the gene matches. Germline V gene lookup returns CDR1 MNHEY and CDR2 SMNVEV (reference sequence). CDR3 size: 16 residues. CDR3 DNA sequence: TGTGCCACCCCATACCCCAGACTAGCAGGGCCCAATGAGCAGTTCTTC. Translated, it gives CATPYPRLAGPNEQFF.

The chain couples TRBV5-1 to TRBJ2-7; D is undetermined. The CDR3 contains 14 residues. Germline lookup yields CDR1 SGHRS and CDR2 YFSETQ. The V end was cut by 2 bases, the J end by 4 bases, with 13 bases between. The CDR3 DNA reads TGCGCCAGCAGCTTTACCTCTACCTCTTACGAGCAGTACTTC. Translated, it gives CASSFTSTSYEQYF.

The gene calls are TRBV2 and TRBJ1-1; TRBD1 agrees at 7 bases. With V trimmed by 6 bases and J by 0 bases, 1 base remained unmatched. In germline, CDR1 is SNHLY, CDR2 FYNNEI. The CDR3 is 13 residues long. CDR3 in DNA: TGTGCCAGCAGCACAGGGGTGAACACTGAAGCTTTCTTT. It is translated as CASSTGVNTEAFF.

On this clone itself: One end of the junction does not line up with germline, which may come from a read error. This chain connects TRBV7-8 to TRBJ2-3; D unclear. Looked up from germline, CDR1 is SGHVS and CDR2 is FQNEAQ. The CDR3 contains 15 residues. The CDR3 DNA follows: TGTGCCAGCAGCCTGCTTGCGAACACCAACACAGATTTTCCCTTC. This gives the protein CASSLLANTNTDFPF.

This sequence joins TRBV7-9 and TRBJ2-7; D possibly corresponds to TRBD1 (5 bases). Trimming left V 5 bases short and J 6 bases short, with 17 bases between. The CDR3 totals 14 residues. Per germline, CDR1 SEHNR and CDR2 FQNEAQ (reference sequence). In DNA form, the CDR3 reads TGTGCCAGCAGCGAGACCCTATATGGGGCCGAGCAGTACTTC. Translated, it gives CASSETLYGAEQYF.

The CDR3 reads CASSLQVDTQYF. The DNA for the CDR3 is TGTGCCAGCAGCCTTCAGGTAGATACGCAGTATTTT. The chain carries TRBV14 and TRBJ2-3, with D uncertain. CDR3 length: 12 amino acids. Trimming shortened V by 4 bases and J by 5 bases, and 7 bases separated the two germline ends. Germline V CDR1 and CDR2: SGHDN, FVKESK.

This chain connects TRBV7-9 to TRBJ2-5; 10 nucleotides match TRBD1. CDR3 length: 15 amino acids. Germline CDR1 SEHNR, CDR2 FQNEAQ (reference sequence). V lost 5 bases to trimming and J lost 5 bases; unmatched junction nucleotides: 8. Written as DNA, the CDR3 is TGTGCCAGCAGCCCCGTAGGGACAGGGGATGAGACCCAGTACTTC. Translating gives CASSPVGTGDETQYF.

This rearrangement joins TRBV7-2 to TRBJ2-7, with D possibly being TRBD2 (6 bases). Trimming removed 4 bases from V and 5 bases from J, with 18 bases in between. The CDR3 length is 15 residues. Germline V gene data show CDR1 as SGHTA and CDR2 as FQGNSA. CDR3 DNA: TGTGCCAGCAGCTCACGGGGGAAGGGCCCGAACGAGCAGTACTTC. It translates to CASSSRGKGPNEQYF. The full variable domain, completed using reference TRBV7-2 and TRBJ2-7, is GAGVSQSPSNKVTEKGKDVELRCDPISGHTALYWYRQSLGQGLEFLIYFQGNSAPDKSGLPSDRFSAERTGGSVSTLTIQRTQQEDSAVYLCASSSRGKGPNEQYFGPGTRLTVT.

This rearrangement joins TRBV5-5 to TRBJ1-5; D not certain. This CDR3 has 15 amino acids. Looked up from germline, CDR1 is SGHKS and CDR2 is YYEKEE (reference sequence). V shed 4 bases and J shed 3 bases, with 14 bases lying between them. CDR3 nucleotide sequence: TGTGCCAGCAGCGCCGGATGGGTGTCCAATCAGCCCCAGCATTTT. Translated, it gives CASSAGWVSNQPQHF. Full variable domain (rest looked up from reference TRBV5-5 and TRBJ1-5): DAGVTQSPTHLIKTRGQQVTLRCSPISGHKSVSWYQQVLGQGPQFIFQYYEKEERGRGNFPDRFSARQFPNYSSELNVNALLLGDSALYLCASSAGWVSNQPQHFGDGTRLSIL.